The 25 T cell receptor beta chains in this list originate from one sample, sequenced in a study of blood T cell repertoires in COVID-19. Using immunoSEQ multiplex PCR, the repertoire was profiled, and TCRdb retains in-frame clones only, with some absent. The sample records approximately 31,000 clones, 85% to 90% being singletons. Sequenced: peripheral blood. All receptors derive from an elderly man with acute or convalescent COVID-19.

The CDR3 sequence: CASSPDRGQPQHF. CDR3 sequence (DNA): TGTGCCAGTAGTCCGGACAGGGGGCAGCCCCAGCATTTT. This chain links TRBV19 with TRBJ1-5; 10 bases are shared with TRBD1. With V trimmed by 5 bases and J by 7 bases, 2 bases remained unmatched. The CDR3 runs 13 residues. The germline V gene encodes CDR1 LNHDA and CDR2 SQIVND (reference sequence).

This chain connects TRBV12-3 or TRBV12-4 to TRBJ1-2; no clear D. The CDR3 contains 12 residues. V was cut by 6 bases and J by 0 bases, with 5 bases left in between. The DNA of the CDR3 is TGTGCCAGCAGCCGTCCTAACTATGGCTACACCTTC. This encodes CASSRPNYGYTF.

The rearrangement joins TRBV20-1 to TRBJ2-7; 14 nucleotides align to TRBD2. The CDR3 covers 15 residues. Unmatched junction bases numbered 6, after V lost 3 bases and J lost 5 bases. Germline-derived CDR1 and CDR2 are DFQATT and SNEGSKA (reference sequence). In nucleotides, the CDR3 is TGCAGTGCTAGTGGGACTAGCGGGAGTGCCGACGAGCAGTACTTC. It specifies CSASGTSGSADEQYF.

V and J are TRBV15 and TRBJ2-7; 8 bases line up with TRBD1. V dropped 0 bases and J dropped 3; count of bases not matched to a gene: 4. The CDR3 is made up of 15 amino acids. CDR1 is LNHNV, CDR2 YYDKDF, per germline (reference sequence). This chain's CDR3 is CATSRDEGQGYEQYF. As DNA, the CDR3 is TGTGCCACCAGCAGAGATGAAGGACAGGGCTACGAGCAGTACTTC.

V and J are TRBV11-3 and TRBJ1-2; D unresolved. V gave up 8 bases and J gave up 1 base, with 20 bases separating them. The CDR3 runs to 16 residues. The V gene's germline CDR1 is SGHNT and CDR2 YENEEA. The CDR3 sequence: CASGSLRNTHNYGYTF. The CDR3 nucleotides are TGTGCCAGCGGCTCCCTCCGAAACACACATAACTATGGCTACACCTTC.

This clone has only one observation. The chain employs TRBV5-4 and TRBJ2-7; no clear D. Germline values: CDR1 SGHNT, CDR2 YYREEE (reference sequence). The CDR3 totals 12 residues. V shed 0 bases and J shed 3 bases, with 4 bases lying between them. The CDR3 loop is CASSLDGYEQYF. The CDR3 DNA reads TGTGCCAGCAGCTTGGACGGCTACGAGCAGTACTTC.

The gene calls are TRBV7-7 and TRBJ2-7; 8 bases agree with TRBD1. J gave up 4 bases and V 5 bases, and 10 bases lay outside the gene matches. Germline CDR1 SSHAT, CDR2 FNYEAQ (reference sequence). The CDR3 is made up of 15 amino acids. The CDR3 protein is CASSPGTGLFYEQYF. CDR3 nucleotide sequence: TGTGCCAGCAGCCCCGGGACAGGTCTTTTTTACGAGCAGTACTTC.

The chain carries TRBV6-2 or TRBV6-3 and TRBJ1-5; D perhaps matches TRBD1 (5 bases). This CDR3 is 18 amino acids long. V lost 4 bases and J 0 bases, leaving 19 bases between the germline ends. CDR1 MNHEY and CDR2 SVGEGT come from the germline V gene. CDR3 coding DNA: TGTGCCAGCAGTTTAGACGCCGGGGACTATTTTAGCAATCAGCCCCAGCATTTT. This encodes CASSLDAGDYFSNQPQHF.

CDR3 DNA: TGTGCCAGCAGCTTTGGGACAGGGGAATACAATGAGCAGTTCTTC. As protein: CASSFGTGEYNEQFF. The chain has TRBV7-2 and TRBJ2-1, with TRBD1 matching over 10 bases. Trimming cost V 3 bases and J 4 bases; bases outside gene matches: 3. From germline, CDR1 is SGHTA and CDR2 FQGNSA. The CDR3 has 15 amino acids.

The DNA for the CDR3 is TGTGCCACCGGGGACAGGGATTACACCGGGGAGCTGTTTTTT. Its protein is CATGDRDYTGELFF. V gene TRBV24-1 combines with J gene TRBJ2-2; 9 bases align to TRBD1. Germline V CDR1 and CDR2: KGHDR, SFDVKD. The V and J ends lost 9 bases and 3 bases, in that order; junction bases with no gene match: 4. CDR3 size: 14 residues.

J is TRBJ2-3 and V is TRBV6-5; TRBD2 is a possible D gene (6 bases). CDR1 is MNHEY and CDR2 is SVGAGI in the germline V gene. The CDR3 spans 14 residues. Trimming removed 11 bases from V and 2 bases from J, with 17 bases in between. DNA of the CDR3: TGTGCCGAAGCACGGGAGCGGCACACAGATACGCAGTATTTT. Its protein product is CAEARERHTDTQYF.

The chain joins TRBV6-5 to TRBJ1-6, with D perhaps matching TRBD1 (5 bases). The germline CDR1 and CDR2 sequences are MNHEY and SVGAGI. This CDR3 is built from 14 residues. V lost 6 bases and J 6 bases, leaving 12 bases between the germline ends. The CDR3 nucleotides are TGTGCCAGCAGATCTTTCGGGGGTAATTCACCCCTCCACTTT. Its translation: CASRSFGGNSPLHF.

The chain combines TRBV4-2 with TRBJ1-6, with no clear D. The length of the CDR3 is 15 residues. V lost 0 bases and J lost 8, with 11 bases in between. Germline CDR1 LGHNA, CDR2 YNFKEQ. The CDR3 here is CASSQDLTAYSPLHF. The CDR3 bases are TGTGCCAGCAGCCAAGACCTTACCGCGTATTCACCCCTCCACTTT.

This CDR3 is CATSMRSTDTQYF. CDR3 coding DNA: TGTGCCACCAGTATGAGGAGCACAGATACGCAGTATTTT. V gene TRBV24-1 combines with J gene TRBJ2-3, with D unclear. Germline V lookup: CDR1 KGHDR, CDR2 SFDVKD. V was pared by 6 bases and J by 0 bases, with 6 bases between. The CDR3 has 13 amino acids.

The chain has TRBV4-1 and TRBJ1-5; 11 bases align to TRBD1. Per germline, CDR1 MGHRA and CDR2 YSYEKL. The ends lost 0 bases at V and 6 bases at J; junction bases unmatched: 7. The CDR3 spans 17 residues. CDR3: CASSQDLGTGGFQPQHF. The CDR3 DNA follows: TGCGCCAGCAGCCAAGATTTGGGGACAGGGGGTTTTCAGCCCCAGCATTTT.

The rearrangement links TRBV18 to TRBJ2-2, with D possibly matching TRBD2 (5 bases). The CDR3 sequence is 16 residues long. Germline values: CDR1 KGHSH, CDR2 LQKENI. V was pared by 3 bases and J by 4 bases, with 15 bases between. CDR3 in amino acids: CASSPGGVEGTGELFF. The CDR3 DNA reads TGTGCCAGCTCACCCGGTGGAGTCGAGGGCACCGGGGAGCTGTTTTTT. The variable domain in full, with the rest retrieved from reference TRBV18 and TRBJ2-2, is NAGVMQNPRHLVRRRGQEARLRCSPMKGHSHVYWYRQLPEEGLKFMVYLQKENIIDESGMPKERFSAEFPKEGPSILRIQQVVRGDSAAYFCASSPGGVEGTGELFFGEGSRLTVL.

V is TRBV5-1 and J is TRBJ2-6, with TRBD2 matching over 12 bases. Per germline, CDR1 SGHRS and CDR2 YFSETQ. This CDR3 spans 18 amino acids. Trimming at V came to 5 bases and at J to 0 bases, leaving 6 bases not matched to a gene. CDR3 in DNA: TGCGCCAGCAGTCGGACTAGCGGGATAAGCTCTGGGGCCAACGTCCTGACTTTC. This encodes CASSRTSGISSGANVLTF.

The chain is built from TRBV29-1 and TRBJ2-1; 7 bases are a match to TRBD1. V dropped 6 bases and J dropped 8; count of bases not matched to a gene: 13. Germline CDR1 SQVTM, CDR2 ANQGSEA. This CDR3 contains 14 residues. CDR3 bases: TGCAGCGTCGTATACAGGGGATTGATCCATGAGCAGTTCTTC. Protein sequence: CSVVYRGLIHEQFF.

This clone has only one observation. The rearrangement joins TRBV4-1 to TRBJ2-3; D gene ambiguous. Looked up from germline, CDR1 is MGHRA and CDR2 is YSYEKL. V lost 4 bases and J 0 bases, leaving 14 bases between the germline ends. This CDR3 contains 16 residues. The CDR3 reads CASSRNPRLSTDTQYF. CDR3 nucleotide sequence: TGCGCCAGCAGCCGAAACCCCAGGTTAAGCACAGATACGCAGTATTTT.

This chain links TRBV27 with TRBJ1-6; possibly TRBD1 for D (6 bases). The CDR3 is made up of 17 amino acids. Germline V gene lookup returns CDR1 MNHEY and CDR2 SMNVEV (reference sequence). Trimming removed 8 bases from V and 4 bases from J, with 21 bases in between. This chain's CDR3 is CASANGGGLSYNSPLHF. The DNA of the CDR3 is TGTGCCAGCGCCAATGGGGGGGGGCTCAGTTATAATTCACCCCTCCACTTT.

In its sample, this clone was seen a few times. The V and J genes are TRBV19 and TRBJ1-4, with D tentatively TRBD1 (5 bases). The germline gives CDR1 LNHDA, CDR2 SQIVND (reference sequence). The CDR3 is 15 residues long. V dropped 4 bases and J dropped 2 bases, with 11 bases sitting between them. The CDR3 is CASSTDRATNEKLFF. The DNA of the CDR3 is TGTGCCAGTAGTACCGACAGAGCTACTAATGAAAAACTGTTTTTT.

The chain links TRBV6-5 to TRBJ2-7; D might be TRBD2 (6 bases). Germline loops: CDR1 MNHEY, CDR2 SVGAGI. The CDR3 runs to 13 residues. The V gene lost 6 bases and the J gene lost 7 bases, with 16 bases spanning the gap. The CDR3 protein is CASSPGTHREQYF. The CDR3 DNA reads TGTGCCAGCAGCCCGGGGACTCACCGGGAGCAGTACTTC.

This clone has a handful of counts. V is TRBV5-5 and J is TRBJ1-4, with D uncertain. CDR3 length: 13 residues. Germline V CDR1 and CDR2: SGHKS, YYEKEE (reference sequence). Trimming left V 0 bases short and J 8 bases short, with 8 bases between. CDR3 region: CASSLVTGEKLFF. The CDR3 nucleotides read TGTGCCAGCAGCTTGGTAACGGGGGAAAAACTGTTTTTT.

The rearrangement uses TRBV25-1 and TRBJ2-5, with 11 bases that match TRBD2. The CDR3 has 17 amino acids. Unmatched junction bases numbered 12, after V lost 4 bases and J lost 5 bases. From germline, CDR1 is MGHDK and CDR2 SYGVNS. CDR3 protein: CASSAFLLAGARETQYF. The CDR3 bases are TGTGCCAGCAGTGCGTTCCTACTAGCGGGAGCGAGGGAGACCCAGTACTTC. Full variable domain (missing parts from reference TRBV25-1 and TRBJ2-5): EADIYQTPRYLVIGTGKKITLECSQTMGHDKMYWYQQDPGMELHLIHYSYGVNSTEKGDLSSESTVSRIRTEHFPLTLESARPSHTSQYLCASSAFLLAGARETQYFGPGTRLLVL.

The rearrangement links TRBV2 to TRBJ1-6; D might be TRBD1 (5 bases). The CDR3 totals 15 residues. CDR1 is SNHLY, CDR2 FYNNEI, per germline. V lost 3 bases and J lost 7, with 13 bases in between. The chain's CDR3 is CASSEIGQGNSPLHF. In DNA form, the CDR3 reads TGTGCCAGCAGTGAGATCGGGCAGGGAAATTCACCCCTCCACTTT.